These T cell receptor beta chains were read from a single sample in a study of PD-1 blockade in classical Hodgkin lymphoma. Measured with immunoSEQ multiplex PCR; TCRdb has only the in-frame clones, and not every one. The sample consists of nearly 25,000 clones, approximately 69% of them appearing once. This material consisted of peripheral blood mononuclear cells (PBMCs), taken at baseline. The receptors were sampled from a human donor with classical Hodgkin lymphoma. The CDR3 runs from the conserved cysteine through the conserved F or W. The order of the fields is J gene, clone size, D gene, V gene, CDR3 length, CDR3 protein, CDR3 DNA. A D gene is named only where the DNA matches it firmly. Some rows mark clone size as missing; the rest say once, few, many or name a class of expanded clone.

TRBJ2-5 | medium-sized | NA | TRBV2 | 13 | CASSDRGVETQYF | TGTGCCAGCAGTGACAGGGGAGTAGAGACCCAGTACTTC
TRBJ2-7 | NA | TRBD2 | TRBV11-2 | 15 | CASRGGPSGYYEQYF | TGTGCCAGCAGGGGGGGGCCTAGCGGGTACTACGAGCAGTACTTC
TRBJ2-2 | NA | NA | TRBV7-9 | 15 | CASSLARADTGELFF | TGTGCCAGCAGCTTAGCCAGGGCTGACACCGGGGAGCTGTTTTTT
TRBJ1-2 | few | NA | TRBV27 | 14 | CASSATLTNYGYTF | TGTGCCAGCAGTGCGACCCTCACCAACTATGGCTACACCTTC
TRBJ2-6 | NA | NA | TRBV2 | 16 | CASSVGHHSGANVLTF | TGTGCCAGCAGTGTCGGACATCACTCTGGGGCCAACGTCCTGACTTTC
TRBJ2-7 | few | TRBD1 | TRBV28 | 15 | CASSFNLGTVYEQYF | TGTGCCAGCAGTTTTAATTTAGGGACAGTCTACGAGCAGTACTTC
TRBJ2-3 | NA | TRBD2 | TRBV19 | 15 | CASSISSGEGDTQYF | TGTGCCAGTAGTATTTCTAGCGGGGAGGGAGATACGCAGTATTTT
TRBJ2-7 | NA | NA | TRBV28 | 13 | CASRYREAHEQYF | TGTGCCAGCAGATACAGGGAGGCCCACGAGCAGTACTTC
TRBJ2-1 | NA | TRBD2 | TRBV4-3 | 17 | CASSQGTAGGRYNEQFF | TGCGCCAGCAGCCAAGGGACCGCGGGGGGGCGATACAATGAGCAGTTCTTC
TRBJ2-3 | NA | TRBD2 | TRBV7-3 | 19 | CASSSVGLAGPPITDTQYF | TGTGCCAGCAGCTCCGTCGGACTAGCGGGACCTCCCATCACAGATACGCAGTATTTT
TRBJ2-5 | NA | NA | TRBV29-1 | 13 | CSVEEGLGETQYF | TGCAGCGTTGAAGAAGGTCTTGGAGAGACCCAGTACTTC
TRBJ2-7 | NA | NA | TRBV6-1 | 14 | CASSEVWGSYEQYF | TGTGCCAGCAGTGAAGTTTGGGGGAGCTACGAGCAGTACTTC
TRBJ2-7 | NA | TRBD1 | TRBV28 | 15 | CASSHPGQGSREQYF | TGTGCCAGCAGTCACCCCGGACAGGGATCACGCGAGCAGTACTTC
TRBJ2-1 | NA | NA | TRBV19 | 13 | CATRWSLGGEQFF | TGTGCCACCCGGTGGTCCCTGGGAGGTGAGCAGTTCTTC
TRBJ2-7 | once | NA | TRBV5-5 | 15 | CASSPGTPLTYEQYF | TGTGCCAGCAGCCCAGGGACACCGTTAACCTACGAGCAGTACTTC
TRBJ2-1 | few | TRBD1 | TRBV19 | 15 | CASSGDSHSYNEQFF | TGTGCCAGTAGTGGGGACAGCCACTCCTACAATGAGCAGTTCTTC
TRBJ2-1 | few | NA | TRBV19 | 16 | CASSIVFRGSYNEQFF | TGTGCCAGTAGTATAGTGTTCAGGGGCTCCTACAATGAGCAGTTCTTC
TRBJ2-1 | medium-sized | NA | TRBV27 | 18 | CASSLNVRGGGWRDEQFF | TGTGCCAGCAGTTTAAATGTTCGGGGCGGAGGGTGGAGGGATGAGCAGTTCTTC
TRBJ2-7 | NA | NA | TRBV19 | 13 | CASSRGLNYEQYF | TGTGCCAGTAGTAGGGGACTTAATTACGAGCAGTACTTC
TRBJ2-1 | NA | TRBD2 | TRBV4-3 | 15 | CASSQGTSEYNEQFF | TGCGCCAGCAGCCAAGGGACTAGTGAGTACAATGAGCAGTTCTTC
TRBJ1-5 | NA | NA | TRBV6-1 | 13 | CASSETGDQPQHF | TGTGCCAGCAGTGAAACTGGGGATCAGCCCCAGCATTTT
TRBJ2-7 | NA | NA | TRBV6-5 | 16 | CASSYVPGRGIYEQYF | TGTGCCAGCAGTTACGTTCCGGGGCGCGGTATCTACGAGCAGTACTTC
TRBJ2-7 | NA | NA | TRBV6-6 | 13 | CASREGEVNEQYF | TGTGCCAGCCGGGAAGGGGAGGTTAACGAGCAGTACTTC
TRBJ1-1 | NA | NA | TRBV5-5 | 14 | CASSFDATTSEAFF | TGTGCCAGCAGCTTCGATGCGACGACGTCTGAAGCTTTCTTT
TRBJ1-1 | NA | NA | TRBV7-6 | 14 | CASSLNPRTQEAFF | TGTGCCAGCAGCTTAAACCCCCGGACCCAAGAAGCTTTCTTT
TRBJ1-2 | NA | NA | TRBV30 | 16 | CAWIGVGVRSDYGYTF | TGTGCCTGGATCGGTGTCGGGGTTCGTAGCGACTATGGCTACACCTTC
TRBJ1-5 | few | NA | TRBV27 | 16 | CASSPAWGEGSQPQHF | TGTGCCAGCAGTCCGGCCTGGGGGGAGGGAAGTCAGCCCCAGCATTTT
TRBJ1-2 | NA | NA | TRBV7-6 | 19 | CASSPNQWPPDGGHYGYTF | TGTGCCAGCAGCCCCAATCAGTGGCCGCCCGACGGAGGACACTATGGCTACACCTTC
TRBJ2-3 | NA | TRBD2 | TRBV6-6 | 14 | CASNLQASGATQYF | TGTGCCAGCAACCTCCAGGCTAGCGGGGCTACGCAGTATTTT
TRBJ2-5 | NA | NA | TRBV4-1 | 16 | CASSQVNMGFPETQYF | TGCGCCAGCAGCCAAGTTAATATGGGGTTCCCAGAGACCCAGTACTTC
TRBJ2-5 | NA | TRBD1 | TRBV10-3 | 11 | CASGQQETQYF | TGTGCCTCGGGACAGCAAGAGACCCAGTACTTC
TRBJ1-6 | NA | NA | TRBV5-1 | 17 | CASSLGRGFGAGSPLHF | NA
TRBJ2-7 | few | TRBD2 | TRBV7-8 | 15 | CASSISGGPAYEQYF | TGTGCCAGCAGCATCAGCGGGGGACCCGCCTACGAGCAGTACTTC
TRBJ1-4 | NA | TRBD1 | TRBV18 | 16 | CASSRDLGDRDEKLFF | TGTGCCAGCTCACGAGACTTAGGGGACAGGGATGAAAAACTGTTTTTT
TRBJ1-2 | NA | NA | TRBV7-9 | 13 | CASSLGGSNGYTF | TGTGCCAGCAGCTTAGGCGGCAGTAATGGCTACACCTTC
TRBJ1-6 | once | NA | TRBV4-1 | 15 | CASSQDRQAGSPLHF | TGCGCCAGCAGCCAAGATCGGCAGGCCGGTTCACCCCTCCACTTT
TRBJ1-2 | once | TRBD1 | TRBV4-3 | 16 | CASSQARSWDRYGYTF | TGCGCCAGCAGCCAAGCTAGATCGTGGGACAGATATGGCTACACCTTC
TRBJ2-3 | NA | TRBD1 | TRBV27 | 15 | CASVRDRDSTDTQYF | TGTGCCAGCGTCCGGGACAGGGACAGCACAGATACGCAGTATTTT
TRBJ2-1 | NA | TRBD2 | TRBV6-6 | 16 | CASSETSGGAQNEQFF | TGTGCCAGCAGCGAGACTAGCGGGGGGGCGCAGAATGAGCAGTTCTTC
TRBJ2-3 | NA | NA | TRBV28 | 15 | CASSETSTSRDTQYF | TGTGCCAGTTCCGAAACTAGCACCTCTAGGGATACGCAGTATTTT
TRBJ1-6 | few | NA | TRBV9 | 16 | CASSVDGGAHNSPLHF | TGTGCCAGCAGCGTAGATGGGGGCGCCCATAATTCACCCCTCCACTTT
TRBJ1-6 | NA | NA | TRBV7-6 | 14 | CASSLGERNSPLHF | TGTGCCAGCAGCTTAGGCGAGCGTAATTCACCCCTCCACTTT
TRBJ1-4 | NA | TRBD1 | TRBV2 | 14 | CASSGEGAQEKLFF | TGTGCCAGCAGTGGTGAGGGGGCTCAAGAAAAACTGTTTTTT
TRBJ1-6 | NA | NA | TRBV9 | 17 | CASSVNRREGLNSPLHF | TGTGCCAGCAGCGTGAACCGCCGGGAGGGTCTAAATTCACCCCTCCACTTT
TRBJ1-2 | NA | NA | TRBV7-8 | 13 | CASSLGQDYGYTF | TGTGCCAGCAGCTTAGGGCAGGATTATGGCTACACCTTC
TRBJ2-1 | NA | NA | TRBV4-2 | 18 | CASSRASQGITEYNEQFF | TGTGCCAGCAGCCGAGCATCTCAGGGAATTACGGAATACAATGAGCAGTTCTTC
TRBJ2-1 | NA | NA | TRBV19 | 13 | CASSIDNYNEQFF | TGTGCCAGTAGTATCGACAACTACAATGAGCAGTTCTTC
TRBJ1-5 | medium-sized | NA | TRBV5-6 | 14 | CASSLGRGSQPQHF | TGTGCCAGCAGCTTGGGCCGCGGTTCTCAGCCCCAGCATTTT
TRBJ2-7 | NA | NA | TRBV28 | 14 | CASSRPILLTEQYF | TGTGCCAGCAGTCGGCCGATTCTGCTCACCGAGCAGTACTTC
TRBJ2-1 | NA | TRBD2 | TRBV19 | 15 | CASSASGGAWDEQFF | TGTGCCAGTAGTGCTAGCGGGGGGGCCTGGGATGAGCAGTTCTTC
TRBJ1-5 | NA | NA | TRBV21-1 | 13 | CASSKCQGEAQHF | TGTGCCAGCAGCAAGTGTCAGGGTGAAGCCCAGCATTTT
TRBJ1-1 | NA | NA | TRBV11-2 | 13 | CASSLKEGTEAFF | TGTGCCAGCAGCTTAAAAGAGGGCACTGAAGCTTTCTTT
TRBJ2-7 | NA | TRBD1 | TRBV28 | 15 | CASSRPGTGSHEQYF | TGTGCCAGCAGTCGCCCCGGGACAGGGTCTCACGAGCAGTACTTC
TRBJ2-7 | NA | NA | TRBV5-1 | 14 | CASSPETSSYEQYF | TGCGCCAGCAGCCCGGAGACTTCCTCCTACGAGCAGTACTTC
TRBJ1-1 | NA | TRBD1 | TRBV10-3 | 15 | CAISGFQGANTEAFF | TGTGCCATCAGTGGATTCCAGGGGGCGAACACTGAAGCTTTCTTT
TRBJ1-6 | NA | TRBD1 | TRBV30 | 15 | CAWRKRDSLNSPLHF | TGTGCCTGGAGGAAACGGGACAGTCTAAATTCACCCCTCCACTTT
TRBJ2-7 | few | TRBD2 | TRBV28 | 15 | CASSLRGGGAYEQYF | TGTGCCAGCAGTTTGCGGGGCGGGGGGGCTTACGAGCAGTACTTC